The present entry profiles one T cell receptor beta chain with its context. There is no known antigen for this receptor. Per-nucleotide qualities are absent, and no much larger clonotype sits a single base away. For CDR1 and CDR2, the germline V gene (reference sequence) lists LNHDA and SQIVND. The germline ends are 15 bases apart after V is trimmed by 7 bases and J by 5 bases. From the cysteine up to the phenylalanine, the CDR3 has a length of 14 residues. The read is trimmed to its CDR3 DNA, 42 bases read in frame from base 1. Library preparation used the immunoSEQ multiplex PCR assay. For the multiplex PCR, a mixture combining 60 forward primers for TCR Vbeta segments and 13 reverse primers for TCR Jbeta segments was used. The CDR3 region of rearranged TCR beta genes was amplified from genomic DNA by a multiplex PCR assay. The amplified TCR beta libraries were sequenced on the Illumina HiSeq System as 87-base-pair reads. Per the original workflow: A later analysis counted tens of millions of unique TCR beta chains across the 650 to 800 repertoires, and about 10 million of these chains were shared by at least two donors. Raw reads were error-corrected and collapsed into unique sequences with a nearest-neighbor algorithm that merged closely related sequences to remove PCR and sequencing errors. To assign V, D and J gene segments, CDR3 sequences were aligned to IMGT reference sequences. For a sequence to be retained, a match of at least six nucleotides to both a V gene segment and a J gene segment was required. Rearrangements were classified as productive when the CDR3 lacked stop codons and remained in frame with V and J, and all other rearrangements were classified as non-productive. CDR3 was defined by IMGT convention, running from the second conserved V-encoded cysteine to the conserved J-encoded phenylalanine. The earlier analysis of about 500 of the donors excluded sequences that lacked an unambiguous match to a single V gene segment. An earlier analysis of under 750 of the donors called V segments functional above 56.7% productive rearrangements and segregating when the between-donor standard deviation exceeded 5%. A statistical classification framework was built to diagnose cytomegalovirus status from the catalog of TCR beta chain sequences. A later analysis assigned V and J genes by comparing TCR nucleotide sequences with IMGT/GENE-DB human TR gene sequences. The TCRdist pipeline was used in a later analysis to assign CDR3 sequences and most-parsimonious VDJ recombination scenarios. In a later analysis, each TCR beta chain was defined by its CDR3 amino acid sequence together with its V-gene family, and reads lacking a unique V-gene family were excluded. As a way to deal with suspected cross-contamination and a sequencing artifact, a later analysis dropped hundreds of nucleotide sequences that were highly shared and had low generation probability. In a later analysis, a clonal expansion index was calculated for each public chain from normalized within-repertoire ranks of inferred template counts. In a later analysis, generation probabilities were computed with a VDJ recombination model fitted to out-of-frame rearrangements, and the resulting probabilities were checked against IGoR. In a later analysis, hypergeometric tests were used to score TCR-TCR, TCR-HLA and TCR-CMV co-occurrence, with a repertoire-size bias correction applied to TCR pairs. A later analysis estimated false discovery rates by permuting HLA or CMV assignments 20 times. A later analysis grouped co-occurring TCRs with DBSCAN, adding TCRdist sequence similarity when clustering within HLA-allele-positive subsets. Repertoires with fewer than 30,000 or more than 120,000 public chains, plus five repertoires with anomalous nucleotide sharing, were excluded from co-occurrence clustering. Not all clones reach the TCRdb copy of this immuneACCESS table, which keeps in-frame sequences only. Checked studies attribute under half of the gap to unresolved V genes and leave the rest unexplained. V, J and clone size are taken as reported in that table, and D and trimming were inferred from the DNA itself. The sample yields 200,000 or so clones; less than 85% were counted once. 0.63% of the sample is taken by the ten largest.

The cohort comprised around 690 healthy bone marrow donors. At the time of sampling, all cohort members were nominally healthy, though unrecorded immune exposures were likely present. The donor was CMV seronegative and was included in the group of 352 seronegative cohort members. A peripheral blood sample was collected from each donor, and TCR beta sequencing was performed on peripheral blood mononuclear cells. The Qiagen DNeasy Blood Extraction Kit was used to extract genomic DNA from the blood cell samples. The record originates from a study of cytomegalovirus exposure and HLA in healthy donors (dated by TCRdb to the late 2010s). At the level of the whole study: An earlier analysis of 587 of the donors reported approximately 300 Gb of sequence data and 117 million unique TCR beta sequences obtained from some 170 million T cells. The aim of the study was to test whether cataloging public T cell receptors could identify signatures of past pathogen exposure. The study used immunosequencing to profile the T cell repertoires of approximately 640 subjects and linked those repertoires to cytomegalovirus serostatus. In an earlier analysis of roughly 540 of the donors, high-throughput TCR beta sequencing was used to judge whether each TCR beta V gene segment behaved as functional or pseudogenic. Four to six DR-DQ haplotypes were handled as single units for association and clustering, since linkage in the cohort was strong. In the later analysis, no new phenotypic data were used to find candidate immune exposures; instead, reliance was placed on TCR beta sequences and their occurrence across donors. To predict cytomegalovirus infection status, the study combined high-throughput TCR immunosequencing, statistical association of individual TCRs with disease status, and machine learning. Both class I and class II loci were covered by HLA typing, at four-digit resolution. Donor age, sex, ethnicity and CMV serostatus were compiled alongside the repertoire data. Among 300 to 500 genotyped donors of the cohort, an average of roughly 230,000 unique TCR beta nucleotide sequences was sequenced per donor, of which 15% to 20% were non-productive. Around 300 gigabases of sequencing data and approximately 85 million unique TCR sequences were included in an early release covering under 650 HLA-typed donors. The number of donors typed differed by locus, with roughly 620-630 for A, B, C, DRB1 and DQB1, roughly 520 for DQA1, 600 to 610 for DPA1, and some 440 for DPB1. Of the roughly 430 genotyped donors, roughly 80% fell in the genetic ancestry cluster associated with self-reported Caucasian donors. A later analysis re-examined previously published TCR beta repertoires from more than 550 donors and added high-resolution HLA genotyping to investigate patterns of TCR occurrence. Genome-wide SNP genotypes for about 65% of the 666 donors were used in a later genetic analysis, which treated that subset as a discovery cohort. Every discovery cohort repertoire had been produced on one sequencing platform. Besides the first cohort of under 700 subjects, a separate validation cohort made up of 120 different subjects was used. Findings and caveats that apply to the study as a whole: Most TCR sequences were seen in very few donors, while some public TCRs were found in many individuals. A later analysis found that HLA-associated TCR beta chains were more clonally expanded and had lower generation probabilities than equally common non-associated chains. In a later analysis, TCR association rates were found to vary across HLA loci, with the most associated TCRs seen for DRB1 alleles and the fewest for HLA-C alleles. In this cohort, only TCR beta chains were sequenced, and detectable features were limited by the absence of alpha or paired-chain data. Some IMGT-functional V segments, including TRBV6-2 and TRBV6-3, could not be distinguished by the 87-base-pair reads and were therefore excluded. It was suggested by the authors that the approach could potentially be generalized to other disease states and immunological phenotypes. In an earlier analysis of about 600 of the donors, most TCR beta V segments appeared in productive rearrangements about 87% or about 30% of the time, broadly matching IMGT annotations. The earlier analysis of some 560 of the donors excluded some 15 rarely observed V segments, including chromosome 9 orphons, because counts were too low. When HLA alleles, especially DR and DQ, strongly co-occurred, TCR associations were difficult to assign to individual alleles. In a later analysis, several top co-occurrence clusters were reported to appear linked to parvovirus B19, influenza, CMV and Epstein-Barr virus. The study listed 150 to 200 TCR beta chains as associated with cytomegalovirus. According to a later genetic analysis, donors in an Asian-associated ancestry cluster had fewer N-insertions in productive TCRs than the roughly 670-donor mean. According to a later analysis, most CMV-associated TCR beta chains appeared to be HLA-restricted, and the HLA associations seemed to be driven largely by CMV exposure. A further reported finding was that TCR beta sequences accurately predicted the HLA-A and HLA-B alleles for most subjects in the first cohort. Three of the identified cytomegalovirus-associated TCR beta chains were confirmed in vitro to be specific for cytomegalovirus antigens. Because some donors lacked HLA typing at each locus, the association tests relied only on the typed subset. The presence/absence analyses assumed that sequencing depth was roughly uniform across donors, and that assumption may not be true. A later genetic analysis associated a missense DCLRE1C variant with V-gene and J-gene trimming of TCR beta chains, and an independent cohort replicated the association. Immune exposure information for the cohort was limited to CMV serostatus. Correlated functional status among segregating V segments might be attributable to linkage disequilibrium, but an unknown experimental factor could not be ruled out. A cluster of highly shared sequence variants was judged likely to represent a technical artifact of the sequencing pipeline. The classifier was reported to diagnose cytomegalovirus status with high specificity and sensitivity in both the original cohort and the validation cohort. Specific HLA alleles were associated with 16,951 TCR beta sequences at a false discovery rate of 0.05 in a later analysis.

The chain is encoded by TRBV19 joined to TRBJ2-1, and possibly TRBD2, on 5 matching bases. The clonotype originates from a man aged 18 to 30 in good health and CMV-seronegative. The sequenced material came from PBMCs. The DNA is TGTGCCAGTACTCCTAGCTCGTTCCACAATGAGCAGTTCTTC. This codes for CASTPSSFHNEQFF.